Below are 3 T cell receptor beta chains sequenced from a single sample in a study of blood T cell repertoires in COVID-19. Produced via immunoSEQ multiplex PCR; TCRdb's table is partial and in-frame only. The data show under 200,000 clones, with 86% seen just once and 0.75% to 0.95% held by the top ten. Sequencing was performed on peripheral blood. These TCRs come from a woman between 65 and 79 years old with acute or convalescent COVID-19.

In DNA, the CDR3 is TGTGCCAGCAGCGGGACTGTAAATTCACCCCTCCACTTT. Translation: CASSGTVNSPLHF. V usage is TRBV11-3 and J usage is TRBJ1-6, with TRBD1 as a possible D gene (5 bases). The CDR3 runs 13 residues. Germline V CDR1 and CDR2: SGHNT, YENEEA. V gave up 5 bases and J gave up 7 bases, with 9 bases separating them.

The rearrangement links TRBV18 to TRBJ1-3; D might be TRBD1 (6 bases). Trimming stripped 4 bases from V and 0 bases from J, with 10 bases between. Germline CDR1 KGHSH, CDR2 LQKENI. The CDR3 has 15 residues. The CDR3 DNA is TGTGCCAGCTCACTCCGGACAGACTCTGGAAACACCATATATTTT. It codes for CASSLRTDSGNTIYF.

The count of this clone is one. The J gene is TRBJ1-5, the V gene TRBV19; the D is unclear. Germline lookup yields CDR1 LNHDA and CDR2 SQIVND (reference sequence). Trimming stripped 1 base from V and 6 bases from J, with 16 bases between. The CDR3 length is 16 residues. The CDR3 DNA is TGTGCCAGTAGTATAGTTGGGAGGTCTGGAAGTCAGCCCCAGCATTTT. Protein product: CASSIVGRSGSQPQHF.